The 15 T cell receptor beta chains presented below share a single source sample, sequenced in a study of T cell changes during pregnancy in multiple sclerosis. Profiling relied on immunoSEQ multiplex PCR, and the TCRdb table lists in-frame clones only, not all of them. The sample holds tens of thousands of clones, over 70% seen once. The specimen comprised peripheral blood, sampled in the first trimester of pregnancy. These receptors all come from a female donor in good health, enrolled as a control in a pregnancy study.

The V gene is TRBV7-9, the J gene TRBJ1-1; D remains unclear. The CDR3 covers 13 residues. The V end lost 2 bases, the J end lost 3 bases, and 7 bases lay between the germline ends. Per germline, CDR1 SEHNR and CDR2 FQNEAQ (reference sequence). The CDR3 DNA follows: TGTGCCAGCAGCTTAATAGCGGACACTGAAGCTTTCTTT. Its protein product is CASSLIADTEAFF.

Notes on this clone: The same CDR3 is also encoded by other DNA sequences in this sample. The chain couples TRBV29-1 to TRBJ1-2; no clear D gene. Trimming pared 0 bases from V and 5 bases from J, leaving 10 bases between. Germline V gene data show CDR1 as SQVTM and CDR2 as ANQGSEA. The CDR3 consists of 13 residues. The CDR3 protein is CSVEDLSGYGYTF. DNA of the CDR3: TGCAGCGTTGAAGATTTAAGCGGATATGGCTACACCTTC.

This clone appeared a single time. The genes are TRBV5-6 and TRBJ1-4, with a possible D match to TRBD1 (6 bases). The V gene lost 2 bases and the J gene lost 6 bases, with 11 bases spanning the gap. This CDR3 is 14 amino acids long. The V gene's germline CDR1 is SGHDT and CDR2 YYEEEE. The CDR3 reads CASSFSDRDEKLFF. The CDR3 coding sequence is TGTGCCAGCAGCTTTTCGGACAGAGATGAAAAACTGTTTTTT.

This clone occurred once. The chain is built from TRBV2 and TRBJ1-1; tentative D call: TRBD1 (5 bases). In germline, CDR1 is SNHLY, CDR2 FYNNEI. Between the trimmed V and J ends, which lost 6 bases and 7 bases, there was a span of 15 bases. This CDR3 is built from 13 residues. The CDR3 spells CASRVDDRNEAFF. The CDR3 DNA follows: TGTGCCAGCAGAGTAGACGACAGAAATGAAGCTTTCTTT.

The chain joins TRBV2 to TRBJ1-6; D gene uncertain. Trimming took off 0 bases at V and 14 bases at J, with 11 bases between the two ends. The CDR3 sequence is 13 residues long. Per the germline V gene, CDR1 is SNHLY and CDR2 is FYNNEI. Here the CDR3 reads CASSEARGRALHF. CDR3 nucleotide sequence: TGTGCCAGCAGTGAAGCACGGGGTCGGGCCCTCCACTTT.

The CDR3 spells CASSLRSEGAVSYGYTF. DNA for the CDR3: TGTGCCAGCAGTTTGCGCAGTGAGGGTGCCGTTTCCTATGGCTACACCTTC. This chain connects TRBV27 to TRBJ1-2; unclear D gene. The CDR3 is 17 amino acids. CDR1 and CDR2 from the germline V gene are MNHEY and SMNVEV (reference sequence). Trimming removed 3 bases from V and 4 bases from J, with 21 bases in between.

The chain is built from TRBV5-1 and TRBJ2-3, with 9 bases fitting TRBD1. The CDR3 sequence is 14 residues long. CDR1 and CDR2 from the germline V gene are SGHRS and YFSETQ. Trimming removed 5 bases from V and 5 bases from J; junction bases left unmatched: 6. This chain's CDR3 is CASRRRQGEDTQYF. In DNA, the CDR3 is TGCGCCAGCAGACGGAGACAGGGGGAAGATACGCAGTATTTT.

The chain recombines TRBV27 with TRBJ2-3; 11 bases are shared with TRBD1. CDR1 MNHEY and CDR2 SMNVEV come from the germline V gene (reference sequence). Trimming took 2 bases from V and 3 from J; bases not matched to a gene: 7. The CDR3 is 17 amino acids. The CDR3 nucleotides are TGTGCCAGCAGTTTACGGTGGGGGGACAGGGGGACAGATACGCAGTATTTT. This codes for CASSLRWGDRGTDTQYF.

The CDR3 loop reads CASSLRTPLTITSEAFF. CDR3 DNA sequence: TGCGCCAGCAGCCTCCGAACCCCTCTGACAATCACCTCTGAAGCTTTCTTT. V usage is TRBV4-1 and J usage is TRBJ1-1; unclear D gene. There are 17 residues in the CDR3. The V end lost 4 bases, the J end lost 6 bases, and 24 bases lay between the germline ends. Germline assignment: CDR1 MGHRA and CDR2 YSYEKL.

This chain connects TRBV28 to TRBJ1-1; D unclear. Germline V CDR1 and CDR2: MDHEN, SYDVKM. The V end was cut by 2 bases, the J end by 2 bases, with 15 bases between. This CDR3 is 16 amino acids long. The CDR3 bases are TGTGCCAGCAGTTTAGGTTTGCAGGCTCGTAACACTGAAGCTTTCTTT. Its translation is CASSLGLQARNTEAFF.

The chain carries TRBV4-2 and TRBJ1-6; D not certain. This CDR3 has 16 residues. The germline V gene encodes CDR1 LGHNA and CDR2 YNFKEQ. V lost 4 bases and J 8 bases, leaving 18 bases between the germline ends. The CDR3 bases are TGTGCCAGCAGCCCAGTGGGGAGGGAATTGGATTCACCCCTCCACTTT. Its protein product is CASSPVGRELDSPLHF.

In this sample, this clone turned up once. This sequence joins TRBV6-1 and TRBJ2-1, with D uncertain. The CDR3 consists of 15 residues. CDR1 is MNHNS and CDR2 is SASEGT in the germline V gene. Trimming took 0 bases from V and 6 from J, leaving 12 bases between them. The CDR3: CASSEALVVGNEQFF. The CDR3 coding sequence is TGTGCCAGCAGTGAAGCTCTAGTGGTGGGCAATGAGCAGTTCTTC.

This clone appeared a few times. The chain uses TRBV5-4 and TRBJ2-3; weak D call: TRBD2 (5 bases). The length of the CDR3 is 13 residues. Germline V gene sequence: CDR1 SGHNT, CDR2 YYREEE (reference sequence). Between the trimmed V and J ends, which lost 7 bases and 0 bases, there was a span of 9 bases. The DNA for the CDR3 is TGTGCCAGCTCCACGGGGAGCACAGATACGCAGTATTTT. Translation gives CASSTGSTDTQYF.

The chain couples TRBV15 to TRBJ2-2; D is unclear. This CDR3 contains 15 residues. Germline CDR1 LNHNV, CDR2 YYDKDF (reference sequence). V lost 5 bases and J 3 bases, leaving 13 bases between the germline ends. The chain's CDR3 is CATSPGSRDTGELFF. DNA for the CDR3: TGTGCCACCAGCCCGGGTTCCCGGGACACCGGGGAGCTGTTTTTT.

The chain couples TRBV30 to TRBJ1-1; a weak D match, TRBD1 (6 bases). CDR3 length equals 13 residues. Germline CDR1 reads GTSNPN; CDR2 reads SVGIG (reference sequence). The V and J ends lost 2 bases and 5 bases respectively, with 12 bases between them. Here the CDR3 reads CAWSFTGRTEAFF. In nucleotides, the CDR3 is TGTGCCTGGAGTTTTACAGGGCGGACTGAAGCTTTCTTT.